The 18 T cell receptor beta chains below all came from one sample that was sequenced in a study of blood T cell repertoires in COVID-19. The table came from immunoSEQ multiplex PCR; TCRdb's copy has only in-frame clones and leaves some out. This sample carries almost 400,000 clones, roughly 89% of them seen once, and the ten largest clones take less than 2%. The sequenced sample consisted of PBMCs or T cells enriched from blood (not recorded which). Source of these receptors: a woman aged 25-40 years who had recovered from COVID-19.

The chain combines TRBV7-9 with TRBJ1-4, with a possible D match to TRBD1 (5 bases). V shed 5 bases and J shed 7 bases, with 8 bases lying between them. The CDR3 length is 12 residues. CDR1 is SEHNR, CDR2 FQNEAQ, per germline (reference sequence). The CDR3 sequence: CASSPGLEKLFF. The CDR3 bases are TGTGCCAGCAGCCCGGGACTTGAAAAACTGTTTTTT.

CDR3 in amino acids: CAWSRDTQYF. The CDR3, as DNA: TGTGCCTGGAGTCGAGATACGCAGTATTTT. The rearrangement links TRBV30 to TRBJ2-3; D uncertain. The CDR3 runs to 10 residues. V lost 2 bases and J lost 5, with 2 bases in between. Germline V lookup: CDR1 GTSNPN, CDR2 SVGIG (reference sequence).

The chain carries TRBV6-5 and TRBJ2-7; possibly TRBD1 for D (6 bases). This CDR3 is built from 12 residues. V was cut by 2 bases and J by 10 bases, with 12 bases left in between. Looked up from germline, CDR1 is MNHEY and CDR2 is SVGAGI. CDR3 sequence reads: CASSYNRDNQYF. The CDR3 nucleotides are TGTGCCAGCAGTTACAACCGGGACAACCAGTACTTC.

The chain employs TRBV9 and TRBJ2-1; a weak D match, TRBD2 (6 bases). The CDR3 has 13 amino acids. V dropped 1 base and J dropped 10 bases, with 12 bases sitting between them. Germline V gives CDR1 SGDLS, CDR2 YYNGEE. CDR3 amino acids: CASSVYAGPEQFF. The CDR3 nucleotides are TGTGCCAGCAGCGTATACGCGGGACCCGAGCAGTTCTTC.

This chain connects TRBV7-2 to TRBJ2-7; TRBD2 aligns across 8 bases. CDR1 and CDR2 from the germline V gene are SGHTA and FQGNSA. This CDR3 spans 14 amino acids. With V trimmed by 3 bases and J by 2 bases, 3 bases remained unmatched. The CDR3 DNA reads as TGTGCCAGCAGCTTCCGGACTAGCACCTACGAGCAGTACTTC. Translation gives CASSFRTSTYEQYF.

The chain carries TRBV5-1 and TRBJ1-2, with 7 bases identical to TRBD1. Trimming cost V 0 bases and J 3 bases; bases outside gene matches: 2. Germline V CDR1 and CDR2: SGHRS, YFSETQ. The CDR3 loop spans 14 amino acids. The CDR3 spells CASSLVGGDYGYTF. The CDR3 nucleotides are TGCGCCAGCAGCTTGGTAGGGGGCGACTATGGCTACACCTTC.

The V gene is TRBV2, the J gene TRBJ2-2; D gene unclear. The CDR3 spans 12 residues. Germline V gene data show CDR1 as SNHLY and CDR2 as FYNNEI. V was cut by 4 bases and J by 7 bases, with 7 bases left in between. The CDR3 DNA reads TGTGCCAGCAGTGCCCTCGGCGGGGAGCTGTTTTTT. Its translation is CASSALGGELFF. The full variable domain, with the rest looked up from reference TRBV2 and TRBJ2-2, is EPEVTQTPSHQVTQMGQEVILRCVPISNHLYFYWYRQILGQKVEFLVSFYNNEISEKSEIFDDQFSVERPDGSNFTLKIRSTKLEDSAMYFCASSALGGELFFGEGSRLTVL.

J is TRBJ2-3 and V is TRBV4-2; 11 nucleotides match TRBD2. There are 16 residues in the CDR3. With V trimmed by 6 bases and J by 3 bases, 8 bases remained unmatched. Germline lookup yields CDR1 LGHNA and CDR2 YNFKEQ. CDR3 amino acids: CASRRVSGGGTDTQYF. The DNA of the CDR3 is TGTGCCAGCAGACGGGTTAGCGGGGGGGGGACAGATACGCAGTATTTT.

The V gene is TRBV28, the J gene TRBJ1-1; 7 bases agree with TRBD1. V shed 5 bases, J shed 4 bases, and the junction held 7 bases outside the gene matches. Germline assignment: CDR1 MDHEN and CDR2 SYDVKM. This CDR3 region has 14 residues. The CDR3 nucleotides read TGTGCCAGCAGTCCGACAGGGTTAAGCACTGAAGCTTTCTTT. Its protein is CASSPTGLSTEAFF.

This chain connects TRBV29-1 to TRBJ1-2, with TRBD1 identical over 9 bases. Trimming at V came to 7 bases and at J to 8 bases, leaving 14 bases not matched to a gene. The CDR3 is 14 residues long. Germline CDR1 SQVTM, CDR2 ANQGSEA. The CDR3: CSGGELTGGSGYTF. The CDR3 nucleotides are TGCAGCGGTGGGGAGTTGACAGGGGGAAGCGGCTACACCTTC.

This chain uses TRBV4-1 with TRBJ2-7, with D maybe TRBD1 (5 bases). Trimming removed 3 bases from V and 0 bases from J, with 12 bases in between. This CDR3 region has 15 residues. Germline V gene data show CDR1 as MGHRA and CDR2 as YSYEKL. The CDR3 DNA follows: TGCGCCAGCAGCCAGAAGGACACCCCCTCCTACGAGCAGTACTTC. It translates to CASSQKDTPSYEQYF.

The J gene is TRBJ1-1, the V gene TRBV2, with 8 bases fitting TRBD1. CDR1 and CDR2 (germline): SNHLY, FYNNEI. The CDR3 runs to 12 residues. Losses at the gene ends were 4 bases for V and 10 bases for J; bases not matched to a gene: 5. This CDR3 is CASSGQGFGAFF. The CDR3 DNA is TGTGCCAGCAGTGGACAGGGGTTCGGAGCTTTCTTT.

The CDR3 DNA follows: TGTGCCAGCAGCGTAGGGTCGGGACTTCTCCTCACAGATACGCAGTATTTT. As protein: CASSVGSGLLLTDTQYF. V is TRBV9 and J is TRBJ2-3, with D possibly being TRBD2 (6 bases). The CDR3 has 17 residues. The germline V and J ends were trimmed by 0 bases and 2 bases, with 16 bases remaining between them. The V gene's germline CDR1 is SGDLS and CDR2 YYNGEE.

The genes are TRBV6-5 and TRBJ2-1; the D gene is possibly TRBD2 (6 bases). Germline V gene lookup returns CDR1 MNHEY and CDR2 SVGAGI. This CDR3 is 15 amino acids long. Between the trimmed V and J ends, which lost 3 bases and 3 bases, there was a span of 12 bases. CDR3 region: CASSYSRTNYNEQFF. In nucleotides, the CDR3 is TGTGCCAGCAGTTATTCCCGGACTAACTACAATGAGCAGTTCTTC.

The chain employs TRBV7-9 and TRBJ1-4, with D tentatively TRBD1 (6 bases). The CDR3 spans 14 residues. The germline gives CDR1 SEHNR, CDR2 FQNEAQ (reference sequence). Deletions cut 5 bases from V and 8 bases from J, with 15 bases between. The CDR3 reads CASSHRVDGEKLFF. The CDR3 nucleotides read TGTGCCAGCAGCCACAGGGTAGATGGGGAAAAACTGTTTTTT.

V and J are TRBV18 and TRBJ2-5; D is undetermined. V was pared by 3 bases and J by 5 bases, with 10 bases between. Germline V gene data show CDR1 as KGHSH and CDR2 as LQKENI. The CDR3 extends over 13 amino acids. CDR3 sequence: CASSPAGRETQYF. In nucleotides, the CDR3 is TGTGCCAGCTCACCGGCAGGCCGGGAGACCCAGTACTTC.

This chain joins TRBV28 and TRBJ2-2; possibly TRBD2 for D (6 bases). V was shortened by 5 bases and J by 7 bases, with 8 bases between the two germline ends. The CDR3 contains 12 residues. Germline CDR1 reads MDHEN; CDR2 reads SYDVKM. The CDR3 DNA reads TGTGCCAGCAGTCCGGGAGTCGGGGAGCTGTTTTTT. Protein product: CASSPGVGELFF.

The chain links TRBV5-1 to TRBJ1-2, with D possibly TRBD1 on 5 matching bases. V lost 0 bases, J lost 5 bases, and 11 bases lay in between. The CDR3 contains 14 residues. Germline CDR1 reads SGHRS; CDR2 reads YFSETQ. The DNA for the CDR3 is TGCGCCAGCAGCTTGGGACAGAACCTATATGGCTACACCTTC. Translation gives CASSLGQNLYGYTF.